A single sample gave rise to the 17 T cell receptor beta chains below, sequenced in a study of T-cell memory formation after mild COVID-19. TCRdb called the 5' RACE reads again in MiXCR, with one record for every CDR3 protein. The table lists 90,000 to 120,000 distinct CDR3 sequences, around an eighth of them singletons, with under 45% in the top ten. The sample comprised PBMCs or a T cell subset sorted from them (not recorded which). These TCRs come from a man aged 18 to 30 who had mild COVID-19 (a few samples of this study predate the infection). Cell type and time point are not known.

This sequence joins TRBV12-3 or TRBV12-4 and TRBJ2-3; possible D gene TRBD2, 6 bases. V shed 0 bases and J shed 5 bases, with 15 bases lying between them. The CDR3 loop spans 16 amino acids. DNA of the CDR3: TGTGCCAGCAGTTTAGCGTTCTACGGAGGGCAAGATACGCAGTATTTT. Translating gives CASSLAFYGGQDTQYF.

The chain uses TRBV20-1 and TRBJ2-7; tentative D call: TRBD1 (5 bases). V was pared by 3 bases and J by 11 bases, with 20 bases between. CDR1 and CDR2 from the germline V gene are DFQATT and SNEGSKA (reference sequence). CDR3 length: 13 amino acids. The CDR3 loop is CSASVTSGHGKYF. Here the CDR3 DNA reads TGCAGTGCTAGTGTCACTTCAGGACACGGAAAGTACTTC.

V is TRBV29-1 and J is TRBJ2-2; D unclear. Trimming removed 1 base at V and 4 bases at J, with 13 bases between. CDR1 is SQVTM and CDR2 is ANQGSEA in the germline V gene. The CDR3 is made up of 15 amino acids. DNA of the CDR3: TGCAGCGTTGAAGGAGGACCGACAACCACCGGGGAGCTGTTTTTT. This sequence encodes CSVEGGPTTTGELFF.

The rearrangement joins TRBV6-2 or TRBV6-3 to TRBJ2-6; D unclear. The germline V gene encodes CDR1 MNHEY and CDR2 SVGEGT. Trimming pared 5 bases from V and 5 bases from J, leaving 10 bases between. CDR3 size: 14 residues. The CDR3: CASSGPRRANVLTF. The CDR3, as DNA: TGTGCCAGCAGTGGACCTAGAAGGGCCAACGTCCTGACTTTC.

This clonotype was detected only a few times. V gene TRBV15 combines with J gene TRBJ1-4; perhaps TRBD1 as D (5 bases). Germline CDR1 reads LNHNV; CDR2 reads YYDKDF (reference sequence). With 7 bases removed from V and 0 bases from J, the gap between germline ends came to 12 bases. CDR3 length: 15 amino acids. Here the CDR3 reads CATKKQETTNEKLFF. Here the CDR3 DNA reads TGTGCCACCAAGAAACAGGAGACAACTAATGAAAAACTGTTTTTT. Full variable domain (missing parts from reference TRBV15 and TRBJ1-4): DAMVIQNPRYQVTQFGKPVTLSCSQTLNHNVMYWYQQKSSQAPKLLFHYYDKDFNNEADTPDNFQSRRPNTSFCFLDIRSPGLGDTAMYLCATKKQETTNEKLFFGSGTQLSVL.

This clonotype was recorded once. This chain uses TRBV28 with TRBJ2-3; 10 nucleotides align to TRBD1. CDR3 size: 15 residues. V dropped 7 bases and J dropped 3; count of bases not matched to a gene: 7. Per the germline V gene, CDR1 is MDHEN and CDR2 is SYDVKM. CDR3 sequence (DNA): TGTGCCAGCACTTCTCCGGGACAGGGGACAGATACGCAGTATTTT. Protein: CASTSPGQGTDTQYF.

This clonotype was counted a few times. This chain links TRBV13 with TRBJ2-7, with 7 positions matching TRBD1. Germline V gene sequence: CDR1 PRHDT, CDR2 FYEKMQ (reference sequence). The CDR3 is 15 residues long. After removal of 5 bases from V and 6 bases from J, the junction contained 13 bases not matched to a gene. The DNA of the CDR3 is TGTGCCAGCAGCCGTGTCCAGGGGGAAAAAGGCGAGCAGTACTTC. Encoded protein: CASSRVQGEKGEQYF.

This clonotype has more than one count but fewer than ten. V is TRBV9 and J is TRBJ2-5; 7 bases line up with TRBD1. Germline CDR1 SGDLS, CDR2 YYNGEE. The trim removed 4 bases at V and 7 bases at J, leaving 10 bases unmatched. The CDR3 sequence is 14 residues long. The CDR3 spells CASSPRQGYWTQYF. The CDR3 DNA sequence: TGTGCCAGCAGCCCCAGACAGGGCTATTGGACCCAGTACTTC.

This clonotype was counted a few times. The chain links TRBV6-6 to TRBJ2-2, with D possibly TRBD2 on 5 matching bases. CDR3 size: 14 residues. Per the germline V gene, CDR1 is MNHNY and CDR2 is SVGAGI (reference sequence). V lost 2 bases and J 1 base, leaving 5 bases between the germline ends. The CDR3 bases are TGTGCCAGCAGTTACGGACTGAACACCGGGGAGCTGTTTTTT. It specifies CASSYGLNTGELFF.

The chain employs TRBV4-1 and TRBJ1-1, with a tentative D call TRBD1 (5 bases). Germline values: CDR1 MGHRA, CDR2 YSYEKL. There are 14 residues in the CDR3. Trimming took off 5 bases at V and 1 base at J, with 11 bases between the two ends. The CDR3 DNA sequence: TGCGCCAGCAGCTGGGACGGGGGGAACACTGAAGCTTTCTTT. This gives the protein CASSWDGGNTEAFF.

This clonotype has a count of ten or more. This chain links TRBV20-1 with TRBJ1-5; a possible D gene is TRBD1 (5 bases). The length of the CDR3 is 12 residues. In germline, CDR1 is DFQATT, CDR2 SNEGSKA (reference sequence). Trimming removed 6 bases from V and 9 bases from J, with 15 bases in between. CDR3: CSARDVGWPQHF. CDR3 nucleotide sequence: TGCAGTGCCCGGGACGTAGGGTGGCCCCAGCATTTT.

This clonotype showed up just a few times. The gene calls are TRBV6-2 or TRBV6-3 and TRBJ2-6, with unresolved D. The CDR3 is made up of 15 amino acids. V was trimmed by 5 bases and J by 0 bases, leaving 8 bases between them. Germline CDR1 MNHEY, CDR2 SVGEGT. CDR3 nucleotides: TGTGCCAGCAGTCCGCGAGGCTCTGGGGCCAACGTCCTGACTTTC. This encodes CASSPRGSGANVLTF.

V and J are TRBV5-5 and TRBJ1-6; D is perhaps TRBD1 (5 bases). Trimming left V 2 bases short and J 4 bases short, with 19 bases between. This CDR3 comprises 18 residues. Germline V lookup: CDR1 SGHKS, CDR2 YYEKEE (reference sequence). CDR3 bases: TGTGCCAGCAGCTTCCACGAACAACAGGTGGAGTATAATTCACCCCTCCACTTT. Its translation is CASSFHEQQVEYNSPLHF.

V and J are TRBV19 and TRBJ1-5, with D possibly TRBD1 on 5 matching bases. CDR3 size: 16 residues. CDR1 and CDR2 from the germline V gene are LNHDA and SQIVND (reference sequence). Trimming shortened V by 0 bases and J by 0 bases, and 9 bases separated the two germline ends. CDR3 sequence reads: CASSIESTDSNQPQHF. The CDR3 nucleotides are TGTGCCAGTAGTATAGAGTCGACAGATAGCAATCAGCCCCAGCATTTT. The full variable domain, in which reference TRBV19 and TRBJ1-5 provide the parts outside the CDR3, is DGGITQSPKYLFRKEGQNVTLSCEQNLNHDAMYWYRQDPGQGLRLIYYSQIVNDFQKGDIAEGYSVSREKKESFPLTVTSAQKNPTAFYLCASSIESTDSNQPQHFGDGTRLSIL.

This clonotype was recorded a few times. The chain links TRBV4-1 to TRBJ1-1; perhaps TRBD1 as D (5 bases). CDR1 and CDR2 from the germline V gene are MGHRA and YSYEKL. The V and J ends lost 3 bases and 0 bases respectively, with 14 bases between them. The CDR3 is made up of 16 amino acids. CDR3 loop: CASSQGMRTMNTEAFF. The CDR3 nucleotides are TGCGCCAGCAGCCAGGGGATGCGGACAATGAACACTGAAGCTTTCTTT.

The chain is built from TRBV7-9 and TRBJ2-1; 14 bases match TRBD2. Germline V gene sequence: CDR1 SEHNR, CDR2 FQNEAQ (reference sequence). The J segment lost 6 bases and the V segment lost 5 bases, leaving 9 bases of the junction unmatched. The CDR3 runs 17 residues. The chain's CDR3 is CASSGQTSGGASNEQFF. As DNA, the CDR3 is TGTGCCAGCAGCGGCCAGACTAGCGGGGGGGCGAGCAATGAGCAGTTCTTC. Complete variable domain (other parts from reference TRBV7-9 and TRBJ2-1): DTGVSQNPRHKITKRGQNVTFRCDPISEHNRLYWYRQTLGQGPEFLTYFQNEAQLEKSRLLSDRFSAERPKGSFSTLEIQRTEQGDSAMYLCASSGQTSGGASNEQFFGPGTRLTVL.

The chain employs TRBV7-2 and TRBJ1-1; the D is unclear. CDR1 is SGHTA, CDR2 FQGNSA, per germline. Trimming took off 2 bases at V and 6 bases at J, with 7 bases between the two ends. The CDR3 sequence is 12 residues long. The CDR3 loop reads CASSLNSPEAFF. CDR3 sequence (DNA): TGTGCCAGCAGCTTAAACAGTCCTGAAGCTTTCTTT.